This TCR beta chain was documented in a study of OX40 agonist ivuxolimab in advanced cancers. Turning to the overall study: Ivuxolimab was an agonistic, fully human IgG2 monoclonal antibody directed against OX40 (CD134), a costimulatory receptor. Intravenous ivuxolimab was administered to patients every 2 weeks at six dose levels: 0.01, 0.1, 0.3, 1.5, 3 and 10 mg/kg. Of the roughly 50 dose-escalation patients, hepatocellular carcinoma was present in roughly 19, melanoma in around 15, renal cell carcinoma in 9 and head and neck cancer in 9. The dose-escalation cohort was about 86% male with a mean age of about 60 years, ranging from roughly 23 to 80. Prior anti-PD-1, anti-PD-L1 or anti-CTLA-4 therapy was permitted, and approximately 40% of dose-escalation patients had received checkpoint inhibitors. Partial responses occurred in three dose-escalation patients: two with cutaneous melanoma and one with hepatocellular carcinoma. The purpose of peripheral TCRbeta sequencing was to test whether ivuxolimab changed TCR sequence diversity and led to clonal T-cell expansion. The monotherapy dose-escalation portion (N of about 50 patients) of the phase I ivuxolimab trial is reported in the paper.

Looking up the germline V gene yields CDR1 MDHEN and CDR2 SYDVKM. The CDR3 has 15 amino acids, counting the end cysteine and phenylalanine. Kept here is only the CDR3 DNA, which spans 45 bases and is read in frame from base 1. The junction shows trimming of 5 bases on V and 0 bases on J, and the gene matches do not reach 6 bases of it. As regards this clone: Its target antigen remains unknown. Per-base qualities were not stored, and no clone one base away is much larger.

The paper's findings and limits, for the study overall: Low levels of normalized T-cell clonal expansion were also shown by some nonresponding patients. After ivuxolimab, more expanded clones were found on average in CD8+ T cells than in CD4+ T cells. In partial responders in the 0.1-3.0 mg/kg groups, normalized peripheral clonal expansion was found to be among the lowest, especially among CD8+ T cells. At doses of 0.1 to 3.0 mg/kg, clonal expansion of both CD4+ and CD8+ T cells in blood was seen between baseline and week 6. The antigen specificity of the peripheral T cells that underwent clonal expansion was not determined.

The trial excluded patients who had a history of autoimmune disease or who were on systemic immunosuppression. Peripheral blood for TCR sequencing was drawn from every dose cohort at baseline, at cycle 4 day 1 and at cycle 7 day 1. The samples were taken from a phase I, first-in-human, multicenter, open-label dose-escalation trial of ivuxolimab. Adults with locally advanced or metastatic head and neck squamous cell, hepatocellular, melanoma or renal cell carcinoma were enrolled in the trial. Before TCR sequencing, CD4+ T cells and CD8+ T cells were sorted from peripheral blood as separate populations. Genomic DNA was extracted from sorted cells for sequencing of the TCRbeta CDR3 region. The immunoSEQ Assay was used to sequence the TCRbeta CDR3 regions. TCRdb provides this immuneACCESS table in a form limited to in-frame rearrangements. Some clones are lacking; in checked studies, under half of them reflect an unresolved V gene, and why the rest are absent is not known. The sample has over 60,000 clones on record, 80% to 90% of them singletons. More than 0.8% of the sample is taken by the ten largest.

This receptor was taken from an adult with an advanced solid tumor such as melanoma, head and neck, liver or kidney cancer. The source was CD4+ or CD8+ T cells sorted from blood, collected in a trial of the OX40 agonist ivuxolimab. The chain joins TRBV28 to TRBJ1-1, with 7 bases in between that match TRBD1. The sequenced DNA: TGTGCCAGCAGTGGCGGACAGGATTTGAACACTGAAGCTTTCTTT. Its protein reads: CASSGGQDLNTEAFF. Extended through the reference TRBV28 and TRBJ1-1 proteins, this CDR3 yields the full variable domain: DVKVTQSSRYLVKRTGEKVFLECVQDMDHENMFWYRQDPGLGLRLIYFSYDVKMKEKGDIPEGYSVSREKKERFSLILESASTNQTSMYLCASSGGQDLNTEAFFGQGTRLTVV.